What follows is one T cell receptor (beta chain) and its context. The target of this receptor is not known. The sample holds no much larger clone one base away, and base qualities are not on file. Receptors were amplified or captured by RT-PCR. TCRdb lists the instrument as NextSeq 550. TCRdb redid the processing of the public reads, applying fastp at Q25 and MiXCR, and retained in-frame beta chains. Rows merge per CDR3 protein into single entries with the most common DNA and genes. This sample lists about 89,000 distinct CDR3 sequences; roughly 52% were detected once. The ten largest clones capture approximately 66% of the sample. This entry comes from a study of patients and donors after allogeneic stem cell transplantation (dated by TCRdb to the early 2020s). V is trimmed back by 2 bases and J by 2 bases, and the junction contains 2 bases that no gene match accounts for. CDR1 GTSNPN and CDR2 SVGIG were looked up in the germline V gene (reference sequence). The CDR3 has 14 amino acids, counting the end cysteine and phenylalanine. The retained sequence is limited to the CDR3, 42 bases, with the frame set at the first base.

The V and J genes are TRBV30 and TRBJ1-5; TRBD1 lines up with 8 middle nucleotides. Sample: blood, either unsorted or a sorted T cell fraction (not recorded which). This TCR was sampled from a human donor who was either an allogeneic HSCT recipient or a stem cell or donor lymphocyte infusion donor (not recorded which). It is not recorded whose cells these are; they may come from a transplant donor. The CDR3 has the sequence CAWSSDRGNQPQHF. The DNA sequence reads TGTGCCTGGAGTTCGGACAGGGGCAATCAGCCCCAGCATTTT.